These 21 T cell receptor beta chains share one sample of origin, sequenced in a study of a mutant IDH1 vaccine in newly diagnosed glioma (dated by TCRdb to the early 2020s). Their antigens are not known. Library method: the immunoSEQ multiplex PCR assay. TCRdb holds this immuneACCESS table with in-frame rearrangements only. Some clones are missing; in checked studies, unresolved V genes explain under half, and the rest has no known cause. The sample data list tens of thousands of clones, and 76% of these were observed just once. In total, the top ten clones hold 9% to 15% of the sample. This specimen's time point label, per the study, means: week 35, safety follow-up. A 20-mer mutant IDH1 peptide at 300 micrograms in Montanide made up each vaccine dose, which was injected subcutaneously together with topical imiquimod. Sequenced here: PBMCs, sampled from a glioma patient whose treatment included an IDH1 peptide vaccine. Receptors were obtained from a man between 35 and 55 years old with glioma.

This clone came up once. The chain is built from TRBV6-1 and TRBJ1-2; possibly TRBD1 for D (5 bases). CDR1 and CDR2 from the germline V gene are MNHNS and SASEGT. The CDR3 loop spans 15 amino acids. The V end lost 0 bases, the J end lost 4 bases, and 12 bases lay between the germline ends. Here the CDR3 reads CASSEAGRGPYGYTF. CDR3 bases: TGTGCCAGCAGTGAAGCGGGCCGGGGACCCTATGGCTACACCTTC.

The table lists this clone with a count of one. The chain joins TRBV25-1 to TRBJ2-7, with D possibly being TRBD1 or TRBD2 (5 bases each). Germline CDR1 is MGHDK and CDR2 is SYGVNS. V gave up 3 bases and J gave up 4 bases, with 19 bases separating them. This CDR3 is 16 amino acids long. CDR3 loop: CASSERGVGRRYEQYF. DNA of the CDR3: TGTGCCAGCAGTGAGAGAGGGGTTGGCAGGAGATACGAGCAGTACTTC.

The chain links TRBV7-2 to TRBJ1-2, with 12 positions matching TRBD1. Trimming took 5 bases from V and 8 from J; bases not matched to a gene: 6. Germline values: CDR1 SGHTA, CDR2 FQGNSA. CDR3 size: 14 residues. The CDR3 sequence: CASSKGQGAGGYTF. Written as DNA, the CDR3 is TGTGCCAGCAGCAAGGGACAGGGGGCCGGGGGCTACACCTTC.

The gene calls are TRBV7-9 and TRBJ2-7; D might be TRBD1 (5 bases). The CDR3 is 13 amino acids. Germline CDR1 and CDR2: SEHNR and FQNEAQ (reference sequence). Trimming pared 2 bases from V and 5 bases from J, leaving 10 bases between. CDR3 region: CASSLQQVDEQYF. DNA of the CDR3: TGTGCCAGCAGCTTACAACAGGTGGACGAGCAGTACTTC. The complete variable domain, with remaining parts taken from reference TRBV7-9 and TRBJ2-7, reads DTGVSQNPRHKITKRGQNVTFRCDPISEHNRLYWYRQTLGQGPEFLTYFQNEAQLEKSRLLSDRFSAERPKGSFSTLEIQRTEQGDSAMYLCASSLQQVDEQYFGPGTRLTVT.

The chain employs TRBV5-6 and TRBJ2-7, with 9 positions matching TRBD2. V trimming: 4 bases; J trimming: 4 bases; junction bases outside the gene matches: 6. The CDR3 runs to 14 residues. The germline gives CDR1 SGHDT, CDR2 YYEEEE. The chain's CDR3 is CASSPGTSWYEQYF. The CDR3 coding sequence is TGTGCCAGCAGCCCCGGGACTAGCTGGTACGAGCAGTACTTC.

V is TRBV11-2 and J is TRBJ2-3, with TRBD2 matching 7 bases. V shed 6 bases, J shed 4 bases, and the junction held 10 bases outside the gene matches. CDR1 and CDR2 (germline): SGHAT, FQNNGV. The CDR3 length is 15 residues. The CDR3 bases are TGTGCCAGCAGGGAACTAGCGCGGGGCGCAGATACGCAGTATTTT. The encoded protein is CASRELARGADTQYF.

The chain combines TRBV6-4 with TRBJ2-7; D uncertain. V was clipped by 11 bases and J by 2 bases, with 25 bases between them. The CDR3 runs 16 residues. Per germline, CDR1 MRHNA and CDR2 SNTAGT. The CDR3 coding sequence is TGTGCCCCAGCAGTGATAATGTCGGGTCCCACCTACGAGCAGTACTTC. This encodes CAPAVIMSGPTYEQYF.

This clone has just a few counts. The gene calls are TRBV2 and TRBJ1-3, with unresolved D. CDR3 length: 15 residues. Trimming cost V 6 bases and J 0 bases, with 12 bases left between them. CDR1 and CDR2 (germline): SNHLY, FYNNEI. CDR3 bases: TGTGCCAGCAGGTTGACAACTCTCTCTGGAAACACCATATATTTT. It translates to CASRLTTLSGNTIYF.

V and J are TRBV11-2 and TRBJ2-1; TRBD2 aligns across 8 bases. This CDR3 comprises 18 residues. The junction had 7 bases not matched to a gene; V was cut back by 0 bases and J by 0 bases. Germline CDR1 is SGHAT and CDR2 is FQNNGV. CDR3 region: CASSLEYGSGSSYNEQFF. The DNA of the CDR3 is TGTGCCAGCAGCTTAGAATATGGCAGCGGGAGCTCCTACAATGAGCAGTTCTTC.

The CDR3 region has the DNA TGTGCCAGCAGTTCAATAGCGTGGGGTATCTCCTACGAGCAGTACGTC. It encodes CASSSIAWGISYEQYV. The rearrangement uses TRBV6-6 and TRBJ2-7, with a tentative D call TRBD2 (5 bases). Between the trimmed V and J ends, which lost 4 bases and 0 bases, there was a span of 16 bases. The CDR3 runs to 16 residues. The germline V gene encodes CDR1 MNHNY and CDR2 SVGAGI (reference sequence).

This sequence joins TRBV7-2 and TRBJ1-1; D not certain. The CDR3 contains 14 residues. V lost 1 base and J 6 bases, leaving 12 bases between the germline ends. Germline lookup yields CDR1 SGHTA and CDR2 FQGNSA. CDR3 loop: CASSLEQETPEAFF. CDR3 nucleotide sequence: TGTGCCAGCAGCTTAGAGCAGGAGACCCCTGAAGCTTTCTTT.

The CDR3 nucleotides read TGCGCCAGCAGCCAAGATCTAAGGGCTGCAGCTAACTATGGCTACACCTTC. This translates into CASSQDLRAAANYGYTF. The chain is built from TRBV4-1 and TRBJ1-2; D gene unclear. This CDR3 spans 17 amino acids. In germline, CDR1 is MGHRA, CDR2 YSYEKL. V lost 0 bases and J lost 0, with 14 bases in between.

This rearrangement joins TRBV5-5 to TRBJ2-7, with 7 nucleotides matching TRBD1. This CDR3 region has 15 residues. V dropped 1 base and J dropped 3; count of bases not matched to a gene: 7. CDR1 SGHKS and CDR2 YYEKEE come from the germline V gene (reference sequence). This CDR3 is CASSLFPGQNYEQYF. The DNA of the CDR3 is TGTGCCAGCAGCTTGTTTCCGGGACAGAACTACGAGCAGTACTTC.

This clone came up a few times. The rearrangement links TRBV11-2 to TRBJ1-2, with 8 bases lining up with TRBD1. V dropped 5 bases and J dropped 6; count of bases not matched to a gene: 8. The CDR3 is 14 amino acids. CDR1 and CDR2 (germline): SGHAT, FQNNGV. CDR3 protein: CASSVAGGFDGYTF. In DNA form, the CDR3 reads TGTGCCAGCAGCGTAGCAGGGGGCTTCGATGGCTACACCTTC.

This rearrangement joins TRBV18 to TRBJ2-2, with 7 bases lining up with TRBD1. The CDR3 is 16 residues long. V shed 2 bases, J shed 4 bases, and the junction held 7 bases outside the gene matches. Germline-derived CDR1 and CDR2 are KGHSH and LQKENI. This CDR3 reads CASSPSGTAVTGELFF. The DNA of the CDR3 is TGTGCCAGCTCACCATCCGGGACAGCCGTCACCGGGGAGCTGTTTTTT. Variable domain in full (rest from reference TRBV18 and TRBJ2-2): NAGVMQNPRHLVRRRGQEARLRCSPMKGHSHVYWYRQLPEEGLKFMVYLQKENIIDESGMPKERFSAEFPKEGPSILRIQQVVRGDSAAYFCASSPSGTAVTGELFFGEGSRLTVL.

This clone has just a few counts. V usage is TRBV29-1 and J usage is TRBJ2-1; 11 bases fit TRBD2. CDR3 length: 15 residues. After removal of 3 bases from V and 4 bases from J, the junction contained 5 bases not matched to a gene. In germline, CDR1 is SQVTM, CDR2 ANQGSEA. DNA of the CDR3: TGCAGCGTTGAGTTAGGGACTAGCGGATACAATGAGCAGTTCTTC. Its protein product is CSVELGTSGYNEQFF.

This rearrangement joins TRBV28 to TRBJ2-5, with 9 bases matching TRBD2. Losses at the gene ends were 8 bases for V and 4 bases for J; bases not matched to a gene: 11. CDR1 MDHEN and CDR2 SYDVKM come from the germline V gene. The CDR3 consists of 15 residues. CDR3 DNA sequence: TGTGCCAGCCGGCTTAGCGGGAGTTCGTCAGAGACCCAGTACTTC. Its translation: CASRLSGSSSETQYF.

The rearrangement links TRBV19 to TRBJ1-2; D uncertain. The CDR3 has 12 amino acids. CDR1 is LNHDA, CDR2 SQIVND, per germline (reference sequence). V was cut by 1 base and J by 6 bases, with 6 bases left in between. The CDR3 DNA sequence: TGTGCCAGTAGTATAGGCGCAAATGGCTACACCTTC. It encodes CASSIGANGYTF.

The V gene is TRBV6-4, the J gene TRBJ2-4; D gene ambiguous. Trimming shortened V by 4 bases and J by 0 bases, and 4 bases separated the two germline ends. The CDR3 runs to 13 residues. Germline V lookup: CDR1 MRHNA, CDR2 SNTAGT. CDR3 amino acids: CASSAGAKNIQYF. The DNA for the CDR3 is TGTGCCAGCAGTGCAGGAGCCAAAAACATTCAGTACTTC.

The V and J genes are TRBV2 and TRBJ2-7; D might be TRBD2 (6 bases). The CDR3 has 15 residues. Germline lookup yields CDR1 SNHLY and CDR2 FYNNEI. V was clipped by 6 bases and J by 5 bases, with 20 bases between them. For the CDR3, the DNA is TGTGCCAGCAGCGTCGGGGGTGAACCGGGTCACGAGCAGTACTTC. Its protein product is CASSVGGEPGHEQYF.

This chain uses TRBV1 with TRBJ2-7. TRBV1 is a known pseudogene. The CDR3 length is 16 residues. This chain's CDR3 is CTSSQIRPGTSYEQYF. Here the CDR3 DNA reads TGCACCAGCAGCCAGATAAGGCCCGGGACCTCCTACGAGCAGTACTTC.